One T cell receptor (beta chain) is described in this entry. This receptor's antigen is unknown. One base away there is no much larger clone; base qualities are not given. This record belongs to a study of cytomegalovirus exposure and HLA in healthy donors (dated by TCRdb to 2015 to 2018). General notes on the study: According to an earlier analysis of 587 of the donors, about 179 million T cells yielded some 110 million unique TCR beta sequences and about 300 Gb of sequence data. About 300 gigabases of sequencing data and 70 million to 100 million unique TCR sequences were included in an early release covering 500 to 750 HLA-typed donors. The genetic ancestry cluster associated with self-reported Caucasian donors included roughly 84% of the roughly 400 genotyped donors. The aim of the study was to test whether cataloging public T cell receptors could identify signatures of past pathogen exposure. The T cell repertoires of under 750 subjects were profiled by immunosequencing and related to cytomegalovirus serostatus. A separate validation cohort of roughly 130 different subjects was used in addition to the roughly 700-subject first cohort. To predict cytomegalovirus infection status, the study combined high-throughput TCR immunosequencing, statistical association of individual TCRs with disease status, and machine learning. In a later analysis, previously published TCR beta repertoires from about 640 donors were re-analyzed and high-resolution HLA genotyping was added so that TCR occurrence patterns could be studied. Rather than using new phenotypic data, the later analysis identified candidate immune exposures from TCR beta sequences and from how often those sequences occurred across donors. An earlier analysis of 587 of the donors used high-throughput TCR beta sequencing to judge whether each TCR beta V gene segment behaved as functional or pseudogenic. Donor age, sex, ethnicity and CMV serostatus were collected together with the repertoire data. A later genetic analysis took genome-wide SNP genotypes for about three fifths of the roughly 670 donors and used that subset as a discovery cohort. Every discovery cohort repertoire had been produced on one sequencing platform. Both class I and class II loci were covered by HLA typing, at four-digit resolution. Typing coverage varied by locus: 629-630 donors for A, B, C, DRB1 and DQB1; 522 for DQA1; about 590 for DPA1; 400 to 480 for DPB1. Four or five DR-DQ haplotypes were handled as single units for association and clustering, since linkage in the cohort was strong. On average, around 230,000 unique TCR beta nucleotide sequences were sequenced per donor among a few hundred genotyped donors of the cohort, with 15% to 20% of those sequences being non-productive.

The full study reports these points: Because HLA typing was unavailable for some donors at each locus, only the typed subset was used in association tests. Roughly uniform sequencing depth across donors was assumed in presence/absence analyses, although this assumption may not hold. A later genetic analysis associated a missense DCLRE1C variant with V-gene and J-gene trimming of TCR beta chains, and an independent cohort replicated the association. A cluster of highly shared sequence variants was judged likely to be a technical artifact of the sequencing pipeline. Assigning TCR associations to individual alleles was difficult when HLA alleles, especially DR and DQ, strongly co-occurred. Compared with the approximately 670-donor mean, donors in an Asian-associated ancestry cluster had fewer N-insertions in productive TCRs, according to a later genetic analysis. A further reported finding was that TCR beta sequences accurately predicted the HLA-A and HLA-B alleles for most subjects in the first cohort. In a later analysis, about 16,000 TCR beta sequences were associated with specific HLA alleles at a false discovery rate of 0.05. Linkage disequilibrium might explain the correlated functional status among segregating V segments, but an unknown experimental factor could not be ruled out. According to a later analysis, most CMV-associated TCR beta chains appeared to be HLA-restricted, and the HLA associations seemed to be driven largely by CMV exposure. According to the authors, the approach could potentially be generalized to other disease states and immunological phenotypes. While some public TCRs were present in many individuals, most TCR sequences turned up only very rarely across donors. Some IMGT-functional V segments, including TRBV6-2 and TRBV6-3, could not be told apart with the 87-base-pair reads, so those segments were excluded. CMV serostatus was the only immune exposure information available for the cohort. Because counts were too low, more than 15 rarely observed V segments, including chromosome 9 orphons, were excluded from the earlier analysis of 587 of the donors. In both the original and validation cohorts, the classifier was reported to diagnose cytomegalovirus status with high specificity and sensitivity. In an earlier analysis of some 500 of the donors, most TCR beta V segments appeared in productive rearrangements about 87% or about 30% of the time, broadly matching IMGT annotations. A later analysis found that TCR association rates varied across HLA loci, with DRB1 alleles showing the most associated TCRs and HLA-C alleles the fewest. Only TCR beta chains were sequenced in this cohort, and the absence of alpha or paired-chain data limited detectable features. According to a later analysis, parvovirus B19, influenza, CMV and Epstein-Barr virus appeared linked to several top co-occurrence clusters. A later analysis found that HLA-associated TCR beta chains were more clonally expanded and had lower generation probabilities than equally common non-associated chains. Three of the identified cytomegalovirus-associated TCR beta chains were confirmed in vitro to be specific for cytomegalovirus antigens. A total of 150 to 200 TCR beta chains were listed by the study as associated with cytomegalovirus.

The cohort was made up of 650 to 700 healthy bone marrow donors. All cohort members were sampled while nominally healthy, although unrecorded immune exposures were likely present. The donor was CMV seronegative and was included in the group of hundreds of seronegative cohort members. Every donor gave a peripheral blood sample, and the peripheral blood mononuclear cells from that sample were used for TCR beta sequencing. Genomic DNA was extracted from the blood cell samples with the Qiagen DNeasy Blood Extraction Kit. The method was the immunoSEQ multiplex PCR assay. A mixture of 60 forward primers for TCR Vbeta segments and 13 reverse primers for TCR Jbeta segments was used in the multiplex PCR. The CDR3 region of rearranged TCR beta genes was amplified from genomic DNA with a multiplex PCR assay. Amplified TCR beta libraries were sequenced as 87-base-pair reads on the Illumina HiSeq System. As for how the authors treated the data: In a later analysis, approximately 74 million unique TCR beta chains were counted across the 666 repertoires, and roughly 9.9 million of these chains were shared by at least two donors. Raw reads were error-corrected and collapsed into unique sequences by a nearest-neighbor algorithm in which closely related sequences were merged to remove PCR and sequencing errors. To assign V, D and J gene segments, CDR3 sequences were aligned to IMGT reference sequences. For a sequence to be retained, a match of at least six nucleotides to both a V gene segment and a J gene segment was required. Rearrangements were called productive when the CDR3 lacked stop codons and stayed in frame with V and J; all others were non-productive. CDR3 was defined by IMGT convention, running from the second conserved V-encoded cysteine to the conserved J-encoded phenylalanine. The earlier analysis of 450 to 750 of the donors excluded any sequence lacking an unambiguous match to a single V gene segment. In an earlier analysis of 587 of the donors, V segments were called functional above 56.7% productive rearrangements and were called segregating when the between-donor standard deviation exceeded 5%. A statistical classification framework was developed to diagnose cytomegalovirus status using the catalog of TCR beta chain sequences. V and J gene assignment, in a later analysis, came from comparing TCR nucleotide sequences with IMGT/GENE-DB human TR gene sequences. A later analysis assigned CDR3 sequences and most-parsimonious VDJ recombination scenarios with the TCRdist pipeline. A later analysis defined each TCR beta chain by its CDR3 amino acid sequence plus V-gene family, and excluded reads lacking a unique V-gene family. To address suspected cross-contamination and a sequencing artifact, a later analysis removed roughly 640 highly shared, low-generation-probability nucleotide sequences. For each public chain, a later analysis derived a clonal expansion index from normalized ranks of inferred template counts within each repertoire. In a later analysis, generation probabilities were computed with a VDJ recombination model fitted to out-of-frame rearrangements, and the resulting probabilities were checked against IGoR. Hypergeometric tests were used in a later analysis to score TCR-TCR, TCR-HLA and TCR-CMV co-occurrence, with a repertoire-size bias correction applied to the TCR pairs. To estimate false discovery rates, a later analysis permuted the HLA or CMV assignments 20 times. In a later analysis, co-occurring TCRs were grouped using DBSCAN, and TCRdist sequence similarity was added for clustering within HLA-allele-positive subsets. Repertoires with fewer than 30,000 or more than 120,000 public chains, plus five repertoires with anomalous nucleotide sharing, were excluded from co-occurrence clustering. In its TCRdb copy, this immuneACCESS table keeps in-frame sequences only and misses some clones. Where compared with another copy, unresolved V genes explain less than half of these, and the others have no known cause. From that table come the V and J calls and clone size; the DNA was used to work out D and trimming. The sample has roughly 200,000 clones on record, around three quarters of them singletons. The ten top clones hold less than 2% of the sample.

According to the germline V gene, CDR1 reads SGDLS and CDR2 reads YYNGEE. The germline V and J ends show losses of 0 bases and 10 bases respectively, and no gene match explains 6 bases of the junction. Reading from cysteine to phenylalanine, the CDR3 counts 15 amino acids. The read is trimmed to its CDR3 DNA, 45 bases read in frame from base 1. Rearrangement joined TRBV9 to TRBJ1-6, with 8 bases matching TRBD1. Sample: PBMCs. This receptor was obtained from a man in his thirties or forties in good health and CMV-seronegative. The CDR3 protein: CASSVADRGGSPLHF. The bases read TGTGCCAGCAGCGTAGCTGACAGGGGCGGCTCACCCCTCCACTTT.